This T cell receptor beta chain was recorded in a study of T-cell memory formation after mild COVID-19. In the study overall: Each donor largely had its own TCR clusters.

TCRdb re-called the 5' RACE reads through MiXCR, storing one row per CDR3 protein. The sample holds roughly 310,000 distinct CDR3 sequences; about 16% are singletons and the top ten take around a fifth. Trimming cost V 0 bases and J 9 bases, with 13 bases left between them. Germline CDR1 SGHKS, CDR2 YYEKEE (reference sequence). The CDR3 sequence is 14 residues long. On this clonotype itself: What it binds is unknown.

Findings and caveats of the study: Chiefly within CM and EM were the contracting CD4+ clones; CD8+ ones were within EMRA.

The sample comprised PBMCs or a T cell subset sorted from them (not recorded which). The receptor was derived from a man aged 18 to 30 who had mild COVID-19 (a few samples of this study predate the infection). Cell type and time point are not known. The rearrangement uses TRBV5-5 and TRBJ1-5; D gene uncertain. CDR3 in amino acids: CASSLGQYERPQHF. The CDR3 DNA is TGTGCCAGCAGCTTGGGTCAGTATGAGCGGCCCCAGCATTTT.